Sequencing of this T cell receptor (beta chain) was carried out in a study of cytomegalovirus exposure and HLA in healthy donors. Trimming pared 6 bases from V and 6 bases from J, leaving 12 bases between. Per the germline V gene, CDR1 is SQVTM and CDR2 is ANQGSEA. This CDR3 spans 11 amino acids. PCR employed 60 Vbeta and 13 Jbeta primers. Profiling relied on immunoSEQ multiplex PCR, and the TCRdb table lists in-frame clones only, not all of them. The sample includes about 180,000 clones, approximately 80% of them seen just once. The receptor's source is a man aged 18 to 29 in good health and CMV-seronegative. Sequenced sample: PBMCs. The chain is built from TRBV29-1 and TRBJ2-7; the D is unclear. CDR3 loop: CSVSSSREQYF. For the CDR3, the DNA is TGCAGCGTCTCATCCAGTCGCGAGCAGTACTTC.